This T cell receptor beta chain was captured in a study of blood T cell repertoires in COVID-19. Study-level background: Material from acute and convalescent COVID-19 was sourced from the United States, Italy and Spain. T cells, B-cell-depleted T cells, or PBMCs supplied cDNA or gDNA.

The length of the CDR3 is 14 residues. The V gene lost 0 bases and the J gene lost 3 bases, with 10 bases spanning the gap. Germline CDR1 SGHRS, CDR2 YFSETQ. Original methodology: It was from reference gene primer amplification that nucleated cell counts were estimated. This table comes from immunoSEQ multiplex PCR, and its TCRdb copy is limited to in-frame clones, with some not included. Clonal size and the V and J genes are those of that table, whereas D and trimming came from the DNA. The sample lists roughly 150,000 clones; about 81% were seen once. This rearrangement joins TRBV5-1 to TRBJ2-7; tentatively, D is TRBD2 (5 bases). This TCR derives from a human donor in a cohort sampled during active COVID-19. Sequenced: peripheral blood. CDR3 DNA sequence: TGCGCCAGCAGCTTGGCGGTGGGAGACTACGAGCAGTACTTC. Its protein product is CASSLAVGDYEQYF.